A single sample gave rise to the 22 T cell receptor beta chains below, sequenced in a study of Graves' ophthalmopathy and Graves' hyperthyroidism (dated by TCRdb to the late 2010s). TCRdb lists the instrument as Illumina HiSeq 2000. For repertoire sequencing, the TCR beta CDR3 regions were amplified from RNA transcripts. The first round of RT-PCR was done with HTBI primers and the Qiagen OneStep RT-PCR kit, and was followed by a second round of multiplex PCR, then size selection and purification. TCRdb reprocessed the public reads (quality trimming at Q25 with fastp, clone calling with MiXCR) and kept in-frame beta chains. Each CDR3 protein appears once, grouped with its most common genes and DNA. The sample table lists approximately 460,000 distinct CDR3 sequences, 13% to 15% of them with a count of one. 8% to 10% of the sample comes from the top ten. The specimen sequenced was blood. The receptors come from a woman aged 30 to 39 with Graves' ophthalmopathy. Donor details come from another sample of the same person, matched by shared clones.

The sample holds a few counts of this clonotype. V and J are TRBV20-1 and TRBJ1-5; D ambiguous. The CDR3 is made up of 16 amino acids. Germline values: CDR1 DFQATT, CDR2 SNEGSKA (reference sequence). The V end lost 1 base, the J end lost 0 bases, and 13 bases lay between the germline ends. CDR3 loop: CSARGRDLYSNQPQHF. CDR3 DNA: TGCAGTGCTAGAGGGCGGGATCTATATAGCAATCAGCCCCAGCATTTT.

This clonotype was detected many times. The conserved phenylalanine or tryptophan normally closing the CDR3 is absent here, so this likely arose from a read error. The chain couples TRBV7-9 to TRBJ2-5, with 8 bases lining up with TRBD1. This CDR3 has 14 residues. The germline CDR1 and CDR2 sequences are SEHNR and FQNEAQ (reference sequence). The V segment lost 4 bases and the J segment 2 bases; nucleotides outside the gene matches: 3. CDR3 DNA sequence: TGTGCCAGCAGCTCAACAGGGGGACAAGAGACCCAGTACCTC. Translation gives CASSSTGGQETQYL.

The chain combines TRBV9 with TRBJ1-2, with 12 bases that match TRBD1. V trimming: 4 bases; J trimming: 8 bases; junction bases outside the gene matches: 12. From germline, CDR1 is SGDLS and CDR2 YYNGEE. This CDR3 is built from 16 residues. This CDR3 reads CASSLSHTGTGGGYTF. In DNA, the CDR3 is TGTGCCAGCAGCCTTTCTCATACCGGGACAGGGGGCGGCTACACCTTC.

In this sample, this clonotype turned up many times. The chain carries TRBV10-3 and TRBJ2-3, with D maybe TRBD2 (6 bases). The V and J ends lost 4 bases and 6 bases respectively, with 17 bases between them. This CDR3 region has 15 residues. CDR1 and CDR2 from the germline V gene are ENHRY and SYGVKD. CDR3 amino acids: CAISAAGTEDDTQYF. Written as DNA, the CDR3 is TGTGCCATCAGTGCCGCCGGGACTGAAGACGATACGCAGTATTTT.

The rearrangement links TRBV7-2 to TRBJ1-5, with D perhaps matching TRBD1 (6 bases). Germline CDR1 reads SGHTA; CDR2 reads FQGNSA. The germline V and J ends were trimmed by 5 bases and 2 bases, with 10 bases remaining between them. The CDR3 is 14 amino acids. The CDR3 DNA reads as TGTGCCAGCAGCCAACAGGGTGGCAATCAGCCCCAGCATTTT. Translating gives CASSQQGGNQPQHF.

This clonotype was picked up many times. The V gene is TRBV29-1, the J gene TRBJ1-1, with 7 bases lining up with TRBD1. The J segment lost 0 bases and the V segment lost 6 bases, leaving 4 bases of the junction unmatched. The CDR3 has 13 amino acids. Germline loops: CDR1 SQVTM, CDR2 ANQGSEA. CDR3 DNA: TGCAGCGTCTCACAGGGGATGAACACTGAAGCTTTCTTT. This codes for CSVSQGMNTEAFF. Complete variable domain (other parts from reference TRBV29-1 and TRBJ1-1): SAVISQKPSRDICQRGTSLTIQCQVDSQVTMMFWYRQQPGQSLTLIATANQGSEATYESGFVIDKFPISRPNLTFSTLTVSNMSPEDSSIYLCSVSQGMNTEAFFGQGTRLTVV.

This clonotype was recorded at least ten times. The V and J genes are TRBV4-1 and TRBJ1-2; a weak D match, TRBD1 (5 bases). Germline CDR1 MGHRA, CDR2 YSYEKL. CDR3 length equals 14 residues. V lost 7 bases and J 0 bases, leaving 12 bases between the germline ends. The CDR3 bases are TGCGCCAGCAAACCGGGGGGTTCTAACTATGGCTACACCTTC. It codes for CASKPGGSNYGYTF.

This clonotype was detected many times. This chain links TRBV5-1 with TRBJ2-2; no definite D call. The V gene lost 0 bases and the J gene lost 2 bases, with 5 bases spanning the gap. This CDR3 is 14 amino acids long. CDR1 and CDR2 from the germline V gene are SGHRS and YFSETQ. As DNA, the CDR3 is TGCGCCAGCAGCTTGGAGGCTAACACCGGGGAGCTGTTTTTT. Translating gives CASSLEANTGELFF.

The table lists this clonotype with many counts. CDR3 nucleotides: TGTGCCAGCATCACCCCCGACAGATTTACTGAAGCTTTCTTT. This encodes CASITPDRFTEAFF. The genes are TRBV28 and TRBJ1-1; a weak D match, TRBD1 (5 bases). The CDR3 totals 14 residues. The germline CDR1 and CDR2 sequences are MDHEN and SYDVKM. The V and J ends lost 7 bases and 5 bases respectively, with 17 bases between them. Variable domain in full (rest from reference TRBV28 and TRBJ1-1): DVKVTQSSRYLVKRTGEKVFLECVQDMDHENMFWYRQDPGLGLRLIYFSYDVKMKEKGDIPEGYSVSREKKERFSLILESASTNQTSMYLCASITPDRFTEAFFGQGTRLTVV.

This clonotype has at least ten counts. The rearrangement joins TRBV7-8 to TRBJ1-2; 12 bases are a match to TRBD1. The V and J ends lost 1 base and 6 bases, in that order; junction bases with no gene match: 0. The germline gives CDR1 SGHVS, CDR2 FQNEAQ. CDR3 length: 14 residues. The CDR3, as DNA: TGTGCCAGCAGCTTAGGGGACAGGGGGCATGGCTACACCTTC. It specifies CASSLGDRGHGYTF.

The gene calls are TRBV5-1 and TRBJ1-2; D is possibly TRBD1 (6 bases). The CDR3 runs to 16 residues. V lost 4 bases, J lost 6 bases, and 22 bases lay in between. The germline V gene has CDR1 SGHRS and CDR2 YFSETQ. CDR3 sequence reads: CASSQLRGHVFDGYTF. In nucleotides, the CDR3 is TGCGCCAGCAGCCAACTCAGGGGCCACGTTTTCGATGGCTACACCTTC.

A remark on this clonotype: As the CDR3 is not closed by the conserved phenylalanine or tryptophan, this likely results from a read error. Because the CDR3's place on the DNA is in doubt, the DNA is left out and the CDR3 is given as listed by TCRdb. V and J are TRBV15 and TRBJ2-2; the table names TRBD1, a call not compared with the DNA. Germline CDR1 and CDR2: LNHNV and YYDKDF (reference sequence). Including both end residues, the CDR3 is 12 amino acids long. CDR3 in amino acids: CATGRGTGELWL.

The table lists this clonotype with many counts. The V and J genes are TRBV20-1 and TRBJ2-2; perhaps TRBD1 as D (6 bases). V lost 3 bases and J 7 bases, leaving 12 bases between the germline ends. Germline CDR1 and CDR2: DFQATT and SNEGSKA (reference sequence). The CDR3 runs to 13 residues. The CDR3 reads CSASTGWIGELFF. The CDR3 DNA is TGCAGTGCTAGTACAGGGTGGATCGGGGAGCTGTTTTTT.

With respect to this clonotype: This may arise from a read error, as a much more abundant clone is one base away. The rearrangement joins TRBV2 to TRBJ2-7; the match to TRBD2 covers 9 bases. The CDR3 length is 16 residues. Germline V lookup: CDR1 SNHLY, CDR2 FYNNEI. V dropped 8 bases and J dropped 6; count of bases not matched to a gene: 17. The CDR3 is CASPPGRGGGALEQYF. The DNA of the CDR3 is TGTGCCAGCCCCCCAGGTCGAGGCGGGGGGGCCCTCGAGCAGTACTTC.

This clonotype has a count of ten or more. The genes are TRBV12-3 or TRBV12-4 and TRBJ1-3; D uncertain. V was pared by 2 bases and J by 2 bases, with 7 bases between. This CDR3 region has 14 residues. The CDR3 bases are TGTGCCAGCAGTTTAAGAGGGCCTGGAAACACCATATATTTT. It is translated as CASSLRGPGNTIYF.

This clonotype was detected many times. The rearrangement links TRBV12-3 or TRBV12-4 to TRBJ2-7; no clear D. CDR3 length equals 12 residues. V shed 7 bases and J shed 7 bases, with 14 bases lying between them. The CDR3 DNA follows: TGTGCCAGCACCGTACTCCCGGAGGAGCAGTACTTC. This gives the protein CASTVLPEEQYF.

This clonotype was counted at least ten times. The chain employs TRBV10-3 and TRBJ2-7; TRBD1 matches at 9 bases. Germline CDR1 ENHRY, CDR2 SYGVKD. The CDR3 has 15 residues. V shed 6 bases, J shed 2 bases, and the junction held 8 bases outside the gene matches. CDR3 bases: TGTGCCATCAGATCCGGGACAGGGACAACCTACGAGCAGTACTTC. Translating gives CAIRSGTGTTYEQYF.

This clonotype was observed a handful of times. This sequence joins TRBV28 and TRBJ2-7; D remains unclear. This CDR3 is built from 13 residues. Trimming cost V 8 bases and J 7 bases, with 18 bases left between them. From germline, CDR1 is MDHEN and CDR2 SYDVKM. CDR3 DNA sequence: TGTGCCAGCTGTCGGCTGGACCCGAGGGAGCAGTACTTC. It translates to CASCRLDPREQYF.

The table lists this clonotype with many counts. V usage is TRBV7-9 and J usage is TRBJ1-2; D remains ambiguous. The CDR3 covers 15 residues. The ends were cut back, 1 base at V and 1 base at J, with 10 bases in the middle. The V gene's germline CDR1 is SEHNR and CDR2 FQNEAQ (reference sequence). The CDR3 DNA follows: TGTGCCAGCAGCTTAGTGGGTAATATTAACTATGGCTACACCTTC. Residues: CASSLVGNINYGYTF.

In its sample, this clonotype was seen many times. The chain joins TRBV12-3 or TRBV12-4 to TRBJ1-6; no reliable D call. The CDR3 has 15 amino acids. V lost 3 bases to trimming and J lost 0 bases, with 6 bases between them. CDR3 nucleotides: TGTGCCAGCAGTTTGGGCCCCTCCTATAATTCACCCCTCCACTTT. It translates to CASSLGPSYNSPLHF.

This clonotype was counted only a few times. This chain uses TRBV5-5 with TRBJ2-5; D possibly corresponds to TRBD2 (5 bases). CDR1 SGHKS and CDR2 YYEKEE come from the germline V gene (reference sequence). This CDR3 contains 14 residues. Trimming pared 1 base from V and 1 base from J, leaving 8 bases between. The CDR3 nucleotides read TGTGCCAGCAGCTTGAGTCTAGCCCAAGAGACCCAGTACTTC. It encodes CASSLSLAQETQYF.

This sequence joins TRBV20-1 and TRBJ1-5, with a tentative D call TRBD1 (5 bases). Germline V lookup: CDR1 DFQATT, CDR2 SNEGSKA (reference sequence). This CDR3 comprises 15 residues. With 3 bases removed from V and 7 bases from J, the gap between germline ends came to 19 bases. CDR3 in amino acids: CSASGGGSLRQPQHF. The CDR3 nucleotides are TGCAGTGCTAGTGGGGGTGGGAGCTTAAGGCAGCCCCAGCATTTT.